The clone carrying this T cell receptor (beta chain) was detected many times. The data are from a study of T-cell reconstitution after alpha-beta-depleted transplantation in children. The germline CDR1 and CDR2 sequences are SGHTA and FQGNSA. This CDR3 comprises 16 residues. V shed 5 bases and J shed 0 bases, with 16 bases lying between them. Unique molecular identifiers were incorporated during preparation of the TCRbeta library. MiXCR was run by TCRdb on the PCR reads, yielding one entry per CDR3 protein. The sample consists of 100,000 to 120,000 distinct CDR3 sequences, 9% to 12% of them appearing once.

Sequenced material: PBMCs from the stem cell graft donor, taken from the stem cell graft. This chain joins TRBV7-2 and TRBJ1-2; D not resolved. The TCR sequence derives from a human donor who donated a stem cell graft to a child with acute lymphoblastic leukemia. The CDR3 coding sequence is TGTGCCAGCAGCCCATCTAAGGGTTCGGCTAACTATGGCTACACCTTC. Translating gives CASSPSKGSANYGYTF.